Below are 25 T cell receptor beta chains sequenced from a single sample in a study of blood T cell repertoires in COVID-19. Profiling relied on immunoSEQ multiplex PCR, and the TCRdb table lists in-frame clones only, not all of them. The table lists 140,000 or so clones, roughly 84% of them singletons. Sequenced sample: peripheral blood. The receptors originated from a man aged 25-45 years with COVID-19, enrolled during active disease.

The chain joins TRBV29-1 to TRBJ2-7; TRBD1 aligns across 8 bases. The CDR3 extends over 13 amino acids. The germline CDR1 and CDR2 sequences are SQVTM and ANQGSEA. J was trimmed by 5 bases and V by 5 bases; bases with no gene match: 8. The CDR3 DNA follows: TGCAGCGTTATGATACAGGGGGGCAACGAGCAGTACTTC. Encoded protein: CSVMIQGGNEQYF.

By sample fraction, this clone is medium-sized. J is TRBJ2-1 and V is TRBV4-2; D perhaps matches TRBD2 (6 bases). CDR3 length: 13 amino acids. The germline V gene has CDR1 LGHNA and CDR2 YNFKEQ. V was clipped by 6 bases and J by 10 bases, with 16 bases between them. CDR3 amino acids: CASRFTQGGEQFF. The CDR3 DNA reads TGTGCCAGCAGATTCACCCAGGGAGGAGAGCAGTTCTTC.

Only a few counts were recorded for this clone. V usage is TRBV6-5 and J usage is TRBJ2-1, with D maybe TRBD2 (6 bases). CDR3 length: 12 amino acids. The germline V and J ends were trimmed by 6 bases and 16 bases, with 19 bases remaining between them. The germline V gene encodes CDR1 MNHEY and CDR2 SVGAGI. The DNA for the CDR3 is TGTGCCAGCAGCCATACTGCCCGGGAGTTCTTCTTC. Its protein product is CASSHTAREFFF.

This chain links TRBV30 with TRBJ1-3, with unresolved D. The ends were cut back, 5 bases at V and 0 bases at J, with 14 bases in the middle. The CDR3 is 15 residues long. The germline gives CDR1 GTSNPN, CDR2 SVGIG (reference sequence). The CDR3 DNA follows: TGTGCCTGGGCACAGAGCCCGGCCTCTGGAAACACCATATATTTT. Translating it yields CAWAQSPASGNTIYF.

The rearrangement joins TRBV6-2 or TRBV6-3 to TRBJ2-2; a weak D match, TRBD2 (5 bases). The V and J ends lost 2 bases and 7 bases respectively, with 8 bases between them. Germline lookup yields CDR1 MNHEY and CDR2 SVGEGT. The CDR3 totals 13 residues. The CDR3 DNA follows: TGTGCCAGCAGTTACCCCGGGGTCGGGGAGCTGTTTTTT. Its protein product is CASSYPGVGELFF.

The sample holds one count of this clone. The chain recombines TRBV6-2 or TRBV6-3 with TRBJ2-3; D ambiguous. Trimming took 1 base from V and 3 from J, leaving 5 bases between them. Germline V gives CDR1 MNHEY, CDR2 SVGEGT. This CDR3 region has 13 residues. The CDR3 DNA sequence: TGTGCCAGCAGTTACTACGGGACAGATACGCAGTATTTT. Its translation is CASSYYGTDTQYF.

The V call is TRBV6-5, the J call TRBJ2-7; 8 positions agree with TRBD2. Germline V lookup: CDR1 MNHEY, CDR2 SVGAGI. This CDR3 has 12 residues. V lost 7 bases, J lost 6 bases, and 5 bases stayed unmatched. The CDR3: CASTSGGGEQYF. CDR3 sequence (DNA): TGTGCCAGCACTTCGGGAGGGGGCGAGCAGTACTTC.

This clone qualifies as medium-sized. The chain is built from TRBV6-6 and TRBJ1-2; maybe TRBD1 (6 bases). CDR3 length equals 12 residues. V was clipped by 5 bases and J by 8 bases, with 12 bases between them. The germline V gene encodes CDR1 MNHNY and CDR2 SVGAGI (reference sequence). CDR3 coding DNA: TGTGCCAGCAGTCAAACAGGGTCCGGCTACACCTTC. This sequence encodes CASSQTGSGYTF.

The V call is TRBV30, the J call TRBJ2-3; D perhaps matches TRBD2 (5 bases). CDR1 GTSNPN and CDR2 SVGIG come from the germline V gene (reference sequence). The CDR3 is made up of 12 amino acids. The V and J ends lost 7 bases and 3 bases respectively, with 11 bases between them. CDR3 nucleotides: TGTGCCTTGGAAGTAGCGACAGATACGCAGTATTTT. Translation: CALEVATDTQYF. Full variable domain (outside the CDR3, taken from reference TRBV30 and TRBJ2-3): SQTIHQWPATLVQPVGSPLSLECTVEGTSNPNLYWYRQAAGRGLQLLFYSVGIGQISSEVPQNLSASRPQDRQFILSSKKLLLSDSGFYLCALEVATDTQYFGPGTRLTVL.

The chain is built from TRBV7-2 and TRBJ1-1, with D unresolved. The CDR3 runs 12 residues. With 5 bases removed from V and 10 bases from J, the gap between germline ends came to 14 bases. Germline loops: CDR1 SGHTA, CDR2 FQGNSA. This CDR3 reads CASSEPNLGAFF. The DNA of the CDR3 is TGTGCCAGCAGCGAACCGAATCTAGGAGCTTTCTTT.

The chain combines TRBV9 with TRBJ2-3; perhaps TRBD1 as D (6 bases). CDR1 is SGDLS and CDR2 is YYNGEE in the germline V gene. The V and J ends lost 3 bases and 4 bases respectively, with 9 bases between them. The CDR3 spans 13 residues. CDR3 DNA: TGTGCCAGCAGCGGAACAGGGCCAGATACGCAGTATTTT. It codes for CASSGTGPDTQYF.

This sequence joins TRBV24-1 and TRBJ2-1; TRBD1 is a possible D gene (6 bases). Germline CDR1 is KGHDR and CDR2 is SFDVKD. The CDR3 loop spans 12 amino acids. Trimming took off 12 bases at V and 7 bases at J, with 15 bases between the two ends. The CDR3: CASLDRRNEQFF. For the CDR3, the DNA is TGTGCCTCCTTAGACAGGCGGAATGAGCAGTTCTTC.

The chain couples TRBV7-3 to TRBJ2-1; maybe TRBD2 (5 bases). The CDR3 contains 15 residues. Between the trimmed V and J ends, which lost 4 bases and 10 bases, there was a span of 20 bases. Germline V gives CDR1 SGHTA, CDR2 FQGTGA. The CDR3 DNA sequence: TGTGCCAGCAGCTCCAATTCTCAGAGGGCCGGGGAGCAGTTCTTC. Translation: CASSSNSQRAGEQFF.

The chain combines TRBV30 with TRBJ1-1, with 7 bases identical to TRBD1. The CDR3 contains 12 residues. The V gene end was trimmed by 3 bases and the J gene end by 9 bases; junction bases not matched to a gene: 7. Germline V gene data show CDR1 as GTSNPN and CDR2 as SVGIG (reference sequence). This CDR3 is CAWSVGGQQAFF. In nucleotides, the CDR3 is TGTGCCTGGAGCGTTGGGGGACAGCAAGCTTTCTTT.

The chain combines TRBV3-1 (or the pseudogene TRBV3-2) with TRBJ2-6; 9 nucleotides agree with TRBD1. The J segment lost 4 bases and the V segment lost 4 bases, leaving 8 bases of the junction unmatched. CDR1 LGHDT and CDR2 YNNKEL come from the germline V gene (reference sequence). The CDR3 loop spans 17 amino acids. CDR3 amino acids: CASSLGTGISGANVLTF. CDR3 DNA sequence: TGTGCCAGCAGCCTTGGGACAGGGATATCCGGGGCCAACGTCCTGACTTTC.

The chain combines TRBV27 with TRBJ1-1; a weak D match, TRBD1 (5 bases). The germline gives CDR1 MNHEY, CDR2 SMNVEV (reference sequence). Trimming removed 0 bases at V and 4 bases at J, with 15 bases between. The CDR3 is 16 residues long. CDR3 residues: CASSLSSGSGVTEAFF. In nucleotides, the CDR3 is TGTGCCAGCAGTTTATCAAGCGGGTCGGGGGTCACTGAAGCTTTCTTT.

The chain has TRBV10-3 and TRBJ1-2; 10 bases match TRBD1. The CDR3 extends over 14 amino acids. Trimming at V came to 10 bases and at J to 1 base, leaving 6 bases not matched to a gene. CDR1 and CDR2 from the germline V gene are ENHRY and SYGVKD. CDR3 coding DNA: TGTGCCACCCTCGGGACAGGGGTTAACTATGGCTACACCTTC. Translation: CATLGTGVNYGYTF.

The CDR3 region is CASSVSGTTHGYTF. The CDR3 region has the DNA TGTGCCAGCAGTGTATCCGGGACAACCCATGGCTACACCTTC. V usage is TRBV28 and J usage is TRBJ1-2, with D possibly matching TRBD1 (6 bases). Trimming removed 5 bases from V and 6 bases from J, with 16 bases in between. The CDR3 loop spans 14 amino acids. Germline values: CDR1 MDHEN, CDR2 SYDVKM.

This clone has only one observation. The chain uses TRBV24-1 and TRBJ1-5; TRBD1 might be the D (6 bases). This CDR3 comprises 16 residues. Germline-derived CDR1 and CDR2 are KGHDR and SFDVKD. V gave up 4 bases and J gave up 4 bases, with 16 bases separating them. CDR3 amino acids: CATSDHPGRGNQPQHF. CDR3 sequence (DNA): TGTGCCACCAGTGACCACCCTGGCAGGGGAAATCAGCCCCAGCATTTT.

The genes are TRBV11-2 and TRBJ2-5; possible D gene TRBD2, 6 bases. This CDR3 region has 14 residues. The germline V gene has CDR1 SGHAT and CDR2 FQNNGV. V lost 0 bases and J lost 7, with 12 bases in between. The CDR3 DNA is TGTGCCAGCAGCTTAGAGGAGGGCCGGCCGACCCAGTACTTC. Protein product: CASSLEEGRPTQYF.

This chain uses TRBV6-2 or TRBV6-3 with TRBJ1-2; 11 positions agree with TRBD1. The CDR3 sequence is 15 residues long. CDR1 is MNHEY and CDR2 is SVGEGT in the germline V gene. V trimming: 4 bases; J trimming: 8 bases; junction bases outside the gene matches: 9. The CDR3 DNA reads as TGTGCCAGCAGTTGGGGGACAGGGGGAGGAGGAGGCTACACCTTC. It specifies CASSWGTGGGGGYTF.

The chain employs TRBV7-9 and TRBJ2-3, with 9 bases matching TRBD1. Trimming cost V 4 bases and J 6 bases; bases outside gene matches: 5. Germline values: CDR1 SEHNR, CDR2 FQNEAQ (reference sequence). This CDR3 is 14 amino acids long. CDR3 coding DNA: TGTGCCAGCAGCTCTGACAGGGGGGCCGATACGCAGTATTTT. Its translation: CASSSDRGADTQYF.

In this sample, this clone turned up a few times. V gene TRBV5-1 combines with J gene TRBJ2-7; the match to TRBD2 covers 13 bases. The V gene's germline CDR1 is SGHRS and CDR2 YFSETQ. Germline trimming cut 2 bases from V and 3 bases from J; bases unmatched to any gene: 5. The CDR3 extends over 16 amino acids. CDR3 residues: CASSFRLAGGNYEQYF. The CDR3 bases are TGCGCCAGCAGCTTTCGACTAGCGGGAGGAAACTACGAGCAGTACTTC.

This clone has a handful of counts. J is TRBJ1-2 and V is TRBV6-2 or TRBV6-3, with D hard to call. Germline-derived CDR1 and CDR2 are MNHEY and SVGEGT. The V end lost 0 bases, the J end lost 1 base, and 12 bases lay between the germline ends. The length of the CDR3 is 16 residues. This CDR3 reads CASSYSTSLRNYGYTF. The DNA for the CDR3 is TGTGCCAGCAGTTACTCTACAAGTCTTCGTAACTATGGCTACACCTTC.

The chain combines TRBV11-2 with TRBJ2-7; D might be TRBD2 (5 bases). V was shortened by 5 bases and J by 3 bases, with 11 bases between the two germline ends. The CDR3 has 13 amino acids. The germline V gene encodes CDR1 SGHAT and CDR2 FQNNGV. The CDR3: CASSPLAGYEQYF. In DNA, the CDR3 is TGTGCCAGCAGCCCTCTGGCGGGCTACGAGCAGTACTTC.